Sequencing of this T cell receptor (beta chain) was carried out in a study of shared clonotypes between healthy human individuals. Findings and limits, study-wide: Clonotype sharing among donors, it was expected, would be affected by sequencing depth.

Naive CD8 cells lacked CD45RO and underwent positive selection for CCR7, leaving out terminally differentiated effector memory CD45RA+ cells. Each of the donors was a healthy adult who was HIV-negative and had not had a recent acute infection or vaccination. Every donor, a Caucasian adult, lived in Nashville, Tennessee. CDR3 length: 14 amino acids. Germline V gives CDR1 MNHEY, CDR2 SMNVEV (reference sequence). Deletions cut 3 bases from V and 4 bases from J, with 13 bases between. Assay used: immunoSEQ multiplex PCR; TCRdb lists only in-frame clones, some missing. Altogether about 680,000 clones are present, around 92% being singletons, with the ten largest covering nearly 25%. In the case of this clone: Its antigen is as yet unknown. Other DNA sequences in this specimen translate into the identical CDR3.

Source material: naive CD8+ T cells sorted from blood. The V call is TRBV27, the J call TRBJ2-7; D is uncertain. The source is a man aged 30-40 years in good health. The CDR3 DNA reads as TGTGCCAGCAGTTTGGGTAGGGAAAGATACGAGCAGTACTTC. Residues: CASSLGRERYEQYF.